This TCR beta chain was observed in a study of T cell clonality in common variable immunodeficiency. TCRdb's copy holds only in-frame clones and misses some; the assay was immunoSEQ multiplex PCR. The counts give under 20,000 clones, none of them seen only once; 6% to 8.5% is held by the top ten. Whole-study findings and limits: Fewer deletions and N-nucleotide insertions were reportedly seen in common variable immunodeficiency TCR beta sequences.

This clone occurred many times. Its antigen is unidentified. The sequence runs out 3 residues before the end of the CDR3; the remainder is reconstructed from the germline J gene. Losses at the gene ends were 5 bases for V and 9 bases for J; bases not matched to a gene: 10. The CDR3 is 15 amino acids. The germline CDR1 and CDR2 sequences are MDHEN and SYDVKM. The source material was peripheral blood mononuclear cells. The V call is TRBV28, the J call TRBJ2-1, with 10 bases that match TRBD2. This clonotype was sampled from a human donor with common variable immunodeficiency. Partial CDR3 DNA: TGTGCCAGCAGTCGTCCCGGGACTAGCGTTGTTGAG. This codes for CASSRPGTSVVE. The full-length CDR3 reads as CASSRPGTSVVEQFF.